The T cell receptor (beta chain) under discussion was sequenced for a study of beta chain features in type 1 diabetes. Whole-study context: Patients shared similar age, gender and cell yields with healthy donors.

Purity of each sorted population was above 98%. Note on this clone: The antigen is undetermined.

Regarding the study as a whole: Across patients, naive, central memory and Treg TCRB repertoires exhibited apparently greater similarity than was observed across healthy donors. People with Type 1 diabetes carried modestly yet significantly shorter TCRB CDR3s in all four CD4+ subsets. When cDNA is sequenced, cells with high TCR expression could be over-represented.

The authors reverse transcribed all of the isolated RNA, so sequencing captured expressed TCRB transcripts. Here immunoSEQ multiplex PCR was the method, and the copy in TCRdb shows in-frame clones only, minus some. The table lists about 370,000 clones, 9.6% of them singletons. CDR1 LGHNA and CDR2 YSLEER come from the germline V gene. This CDR3 is built from 15 residues. The sample taken for sequencing was central memory CD4+ T cells from blood. This chain connects TRBV4-3 to TRBJ2-5, with TRBD1 identical over 7 bases. TRBJ2-7 explains the end of the DNA better; the J call may be wrong. The source of this sequence is a young man with type 1 diabetes. CDR3: CASSQETGSAYEQYF. The CDR3 DNA reads as TGCGCCAGCAGCCAAGAGACAGGGAGCGCCTACGAGCAGTACTTC.